This TCR beta chain originates from a study of T cell changes during pregnancy in multiple sclerosis. Using immunoSEQ multiplex PCR, the repertoire was profiled, and TCRdb retains in-frame clones only, with some absent. The table lists just under 85,000 clones, approximately 89% of them singletons, with under 3% in the top ten. CDR3 length equals 17 residues. Trimming removed 3 bases from V and 0 bases from J, with 15 bases in between. Germline V gene lookup returns CDR1 MNHNS and CDR2 SASEGT. This clonotype was sampled from a female donor with multiple sclerosis, enrolled in a pregnancy study. The V call is TRBV6-1, the J call TRBJ1-5; D is perhaps TRBD1 (5 bases). The material was peripheral blood, obtained in the first trimester of pregnancy. The chain's CDR3 is CASSDRLGVHSNQPQHF. DNA of the CDR3: TGTGCCAGCAGTGATCGGTTAGGGGTGCATAGCAATCAGCCCCAGCATTTT.